Below are 17 T cell receptor beta chains sequenced from a single sample in a study of T cell changes during pregnancy in multiple sclerosis. Some clones are missing from TCRdb's copy, which holds only in-frame ones; the method was immunoSEQ multiplex PCR. The repertoire holds about 44,000 clones, with 80% to 90% as singletons. This specimen was CD4+ T cells from peripheral blood mononuclear cells, taken after pregnancy. The receptors stem from a female donor with multiple sclerosis, enrolled in a pregnancy study.

The chain links TRBV5-6 to TRBJ1-4; TRBD1 matches 9 bases. Trimming at V came to 4 bases and at J to 8 bases, leaving 3 bases not matched to a gene. CDR1 and CDR2 (germline): SGHDT, YYEEEE. CDR3 length: 13 residues. CDR3 nucleotide sequence: TGTGCCAGCAGCGCTGGACAGGGGGAAAAACTGTTTTTT. Its translation is CASSAGQGEKLFF.

The V gene is TRBV7-9, the J gene TRBJ2-7; TRBD2 agrees at 8 bases. The J segment lost 4 bases and the V segment lost 6 bases, leaving 8 bases of the junction unmatched. The CDR3 contains 14 residues. The germline gives CDR1 SEHNR, CDR2 FQNEAQ (reference sequence). The CDR3 here is CASRDSGSRYEQYF. CDR3 sequence (DNA): TGTGCCAGCAGAGACAGCGGGAGTAGATACGAGCAGTACTTC. The whole variable domain, remainder taken from reference TRBV7-9 and TRBJ2-7, is DTGVSQNPRHKITKRGQNVTFRCDPISEHNRLYWYRQTLGQGPEFLTYFQNEAQLEKSRLLSDRFSAERPKGSFSTLEIQRTEQGDSAMYLCASRDSGSRYEQYFGPGTRLTVT.

V and J are TRBV18 and TRBJ1-1; no clear D gene. This CDR3 spans 16 amino acids. V lost 0 bases to trimming and J lost 0 bases, with 11 bases between them. Germline-derived CDR1 and CDR2 are KGHSH and LQKENI. This CDR3 reads CASSPPGRKMNTEAFF. The CDR3, as DNA: TGTGCCAGCTCACCACCTGGCAGAAAAATGAACACTGAAGCTTTCTTT.

CDR3 residues: CASSRQGAVREQYF. CDR3 bases: TGTGCCAGTAGCCGACAGGGGGCGGTGAGGGAGCAGTACTTC. The rearrangement links TRBV19 to TRBJ2-7; 10 bases line up with TRBD1. The CDR3 is made up of 14 amino acids. Germline lookup yields CDR1 LNHDA and CDR2 SQIVND (reference sequence). V was clipped by 6 bases and J by 7 bases; unmatched bases: 9.

The gene calls are TRBV18 and TRBJ1-2, with D perhaps TRBD1 (5 bases). V shed 4 bases and J shed 5 bases, with 17 bases lying between them. Germline V gene lookup returns CDR1 KGHSH and CDR2 LQKENI. This CDR3 has 15 amino acids. The CDR3 loop is CASSQERDLLYGYTF. The CDR3 nucleotides are TGTGCCAGCTCACAAGAAAGGGACTTGTTGTATGGCTACACCTTC.

The table lists this clone with a few counts. The rearrangement joins TRBV28 to TRBJ1-6, with D tentatively TRBD1 (5 bases). The V gene lost 7 bases and the J gene lost 8 bases, with 15 bases spanning the gap. This CDR3 spans 14 amino acids. The germline V gene has CDR1 MDHEN and CDR2 SYDVKM. The CDR3 loop is CASKEVGPHSPLHF. CDR3 sequence (DNA): TGTGCCAGCAAAGAAGTGGGGCCCCATTCACCCCTCCACTTT. Together with reference TRBV28 and TRBJ1-6, the CDR3 gives the full variable domain: DVKVTQSSRYLVKRTGEKVFLECVQDMDHENMFWYRQDPGLGLRLIYFSYDVKMKEKGDIPEGYSVSREKKERFSLILESASTNQTSMYLCASKEVGPHSPLHFGNGTRLTVT.

A single count supports this clone. The chain combines TRBV10-1 with TRBJ2-5, with D perhaps matching TRBD2 (6 bases). Looked up from germline, CDR1 is WNHNN and CDR2 is SYGVQD (reference sequence). V lost 4 bases and J 1 base, leaving 13 bases between the germline ends. The CDR3 loop spans 15 amino acids. CDR3 amino acids: CASSVAGLTQETQYF. The CDR3 coding sequence is TGCGCCAGCAGTGTTGCGGGACTTACCCAAGAGACCCAGTACTTC.

The CDR3 DNA reads TGCGCCAGCAGCCTGAACAGGGTGTTGGCTGGGGCCAACGTCCTGACTTTC. It encodes CASSLNRVLAGANVLTF. The rearrangement links TRBV4-1 to TRBJ2-6; D might be TRBD1 (6 bases). Germline values: CDR1 MGHRA, CDR2 YSYEKL. This CDR3 has 17 residues. V was clipped by 4 bases and J by 2 bases, with 15 bases between them.

This clone has a single count. This chain connects TRBV28 to TRBJ1-1, with D uncertain. V was clipped by 6 bases and J by 5 bases, with 16 bases between them. The CDR3 has 14 residues. Per germline, CDR1 MDHEN and CDR2 SYDVKM. This CDR3 is CASSPRATRTEAFF. In DNA form, the CDR3 reads TGTGCCAGCAGCCCGCGGGCCACGAGGACTGAAGCTTTCTTT.

This clone came up many times. The chain has TRBV6-5 and TRBJ1-3; D is uncertain. V lost 0 bases to trimming and J lost 4 bases, with 10 bases between them. The germline V gene has CDR1 MNHEY and CDR2 SVGAGI. This CDR3 has 15 residues. CDR3 protein: CASSYSRAVGNTIYF. The DNA of the CDR3 is TGTGCCAGCAGTTACTCGAGGGCAGTAGGAAACACCATATATTTT.

The chain carries TRBV5-1 and TRBJ2-7, with 9 positions matching TRBD2. V gave up 4 bases and J gave up 5 bases; unmatched junction bases: 13. Per germline, CDR1 SGHRS and CDR2 YFSETQ. The CDR3 runs 16 residues. The CDR3 DNA reads as TGCGCCAGCAGCCAAAACCAGGGACTAGCTGCTCACGAGCAGTACTTC. It specifies CASSQNQGLAAHEQYF.

A single count supports this clone. V and J are TRBV2 and TRBJ2-7, with 11 positions matching TRBD2. CDR1 and CDR2 from the germline V gene are SNHLY and FYNNEI. Trimming at V came to 6 bases and at J to 9 bases, leaving 10 bases not matched to a gene. The CDR3 extends over 14 amino acids. The DNA of the CDR3 is TGTGCCAGCAGGTCGACTAGCGGGATGGCGGGGCAGTACTTC. Protein sequence: CASRSTSGMAGQYF.

The chain recombines TRBV5-5 with TRBJ1-1, with D perhaps matching TRBD1 (6 bases). Trimming took off 2 bases at V and 4 bases at J, with 15 bases between the two ends. This CDR3 comprises 15 residues. Germline values: CDR1 SGHKS, CDR2 YYEKEE (reference sequence). CDR3 nucleotides: TGTGCCAGCAGCTTTCAAACGACAGGTTCCACTGAAGCTTTCTTT. It codes for CASSFQTTGSTEAFF. Drawing the rest from reference TRBV5-5 and TRBJ1-1, the complete variable domain is DAGVTQSPTHLIKTRGQQVTLRCSPISGHKSVSWYQQVLGQGPQFIFQYYEKEERGRGNFPDRFSARQFPNYSSELNVNALLLGDSALYLCASSFQTTGSTEAFFGQGTRLTVV.

The CDR3 reads CASSGAPSGRGTEAFF. The CDR3 region has the DNA TGTGCCAGCAGCGGAGCCCCCTCCGGGAGGGGCACTGAAGCTTTCTTT. The chain employs TRBV9 and TRBJ1-1, with a weak D call TRBD1 (5 bases). The V gene's germline CDR1 is SGDLS and CDR2 YYNGEE. The CDR3 sequence is 16 residues long. V shed 3 bases and J shed 4 bases, with 19 bases lying between them.

V usage is TRBV11-2 and J usage is TRBJ2-4, with TRBD2 matching over 14 bases. With V trimmed by 4 bases and J by 7 bases, 3 bases remained unmatched. The germline V gene has CDR1 SGHAT and CDR2 FQNNGV. CDR3 length equals 15 residues. The CDR3 DNA reads TGTGCCAGCAGCTCCGGACTAGCGGGAGGTAACATTCAGTACTTC. It specifies CASSSGLAGGNIQYF.

The chain recombines TRBV5-4 with TRBJ1-2, with D possibly TRBD1 on 5 matching bases. Germline CDR1 reads SGHNT; CDR2 reads YYREEE (reference sequence). Trimming shortened V by 1 base and J by 4 bases, and 14 bases separated the two germline ends. The CDR3 has 15 amino acids. The CDR3 region is CASSLPPGTGYGYTF. The CDR3 bases are TGTGCCAGCAGCTTGCCGCCAGGGACTGGCTATGGCTACACCTTC. Full variable domain (outside the CDR3, taken from reference TRBV5-4 and TRBJ1-2): ETGVTQSPTHLIKTRGQQVTLRCSSQSGHNTVSWYQQALGQGPQFIFQYYREEENGRGNFPPRFSGLQFPNYSSELNVNALELDDSALYLCASSLPPGTGYGYTFGSGTRLTVV.

The chain couples TRBV19 to TRBJ2-1; 10 bases agree with TRBD2. Germline V gives CDR1 LNHDA, CDR2 SQIVND (reference sequence). The CDR3 consists of 15 residues. Trimming at V came to 7 bases and at J to 3 bases, leaving 6 bases not matched to a gene. CDR3 sequence reads: CASISGTSVYNEQFF. CDR3 in DNA: TGTGCCAGTATTAGCGGGACTAGCGTCTACAATGAGCAGTTCTTC.